The entry that follows covers one T cell receptor beta chain sequence. What this receptor recognizes is not known. Base quality data are lacking; no much larger clone is found one base away. Two rounds of multiplex PCR on genomic DNA were used to amplify the TCR beta CDR3 region. The first PCR round used primers specific to each TRBV and TRBJ gene, and the primer sequences were filed in Chinese patent CN105087789A. Universal primers were used in the second PCR round. The Roche High Pure PCR Template Preparation Kit was used to extract genomic DNA from frozen PBMCs. Libraries were sequenced paired-end with 151 bp reads on an Illumina HiSeq 3000. The source study handled its data this way. CutAdapt was used to discard raw reads that did not contain the multiplex PCR primer sequences. PEAR was used to merge high-quality paired reads into contigs. MiXCR assigned TRB V, D and J gene segments to each contig by aligning to reference sequences. CDR3 sequences were clustered by base quality and sequence similarity to remove sequencing errors. Shannon entropy normalized by the natural log of productive TCR sequence number was used as the measure of diversity. One minus Shannon entropy divided by the natural log of the number of unique clonotypes was used as the definition of clonality. Using the Youden index from ROC curves, the researchers picked the repertoire-metric cut-offs for progression-free survival, and all analyses were carried out in R 3.5.3. TCRdb trimmed public reads at Q25 via fastp, called clones via MiXCR and kept in-frame beta chains. Entries are consolidated by CDR3 protein sequence, retaining the most common genes and DNA. The V and J calls were determined by TCRdb, not by the authors. The table for this sample lists 38,000 or so distinct CDR3 sequences; approximately 25% of them were counted only once. Under 30% of the sample is in the top ten clones.

A history of other malignancies or of prior chemotherapy or radiotherapy was absent in all patients, and node-negative disease was shown on CT and PET/CT in all patients. At each of the two time points, 6 to 7 milliliters of peripheral venous blood were collected into EDTA tubes. PBMCs were isolated by Ficoll-Paque Plus density-gradient centrifugation. Immediately after collection, samples were stored at -80 degrees C until analysis. This entry is derived from a study of prognosis after radiotherapy for stage I lung cancer (dated by TCRdb to about 2021). The study in broad terms: Between April 2018 and early 2019, fewer than 20 stage I NSCLC patients were enrolled in Nanjing, China. Fourteen patients had newly diagnosed primary stage I lung tumors, and five had oligometastatic NSCLC after surgical resection of the primary tumor. All patients were regarded as medically inoperable, because of comorbidities in 12 patients and refusal of surgery in roughly 7 patients. The cohort comprised 13 men and five or six women with a median age of almost 75 years, ranging from roughly 53 to 85 years. Some 11 patients had adenocarcinoma and about seven had squamous cell carcinoma as the tumor histology. SBRT was given in 3 to 5 fractions with a biologically effective dose of at least 100 Gy, using image-guided IMRT or VMAT. In every patient, SBRT was given without any concurrent therapy. Four of the 19 patients developed distant metastases after SBRT, at a median of roughly seven months; the other 15 showed no significant progression. This study profiled peripheral blood TCR beta repertoires from stage I NSCLC patients before and after stereotactic body radiotherapy and linked the repertoires to distant failure. A total of around 40 blood samples from 20 or so patients were sequenced, with one sample obtained before and one obtained after SBRT for each patient.

The CDR3 measures 16 amino acids from cysteine to phenylalanine. The CDR3 DNA has 48 bases and is translated from base 1. The junction shows trimming of 3 bases on V and 9 bases on J, plus 21 bases between the germline ends. Reading the germline V gene (reference sequence) gives CDR1 SGHKS and CDR2 YYEKEE. Overall study outcomes, separate from this receptor: The study was limited by the small cohort and short follow-up, and independent validation of the study findings is required. After SBRT, the count of unique TCR clones dropped from a median of around 10,000 beforehand to more than 6,000 afterward (Wilcoxon paired P=0.011). None of the reported P values were adjusted for multiple comparisons. Tumor specificity of expanded TCR clones was not determined. Post-SBRT Shannon entropy and its change from baseline were lower in patients who developed distant metastases; baseline Shannon entropy was not associated with metastases. Differences in TRBV and TRBJ usage frequencies by metastasis status were reportedly observed in two V genes at baseline and in ten or so V and two J genes after SBRT.

The rearranged segments are TRBV5-5 and TRBJ2-2; TRBD1 might be the D gene, on 5 matching bases. The sequencing here drew on PBMCs, taken before or after stereotactic body radiation therapy (not recorded which). The source of this sequence is a donor aged 50 or older with non-small cell lung cancer. The base sequence is TGTGCCAGCAGCTCCGTCGCAGGGATTGGACACCGGGAGCTGTTTTTT. Its translation is CASSSVAGIGHRELFF.